This T cell receptor (beta chain) comes out of a study of blood T cell repertoires in COVID-19. Sequencing used immunoSEQ multiplex PCR; TCRdb keeps in-frame clones, though not all of them. The sample has some 200,000 clones; approximately 85% are singletons. This CDR3 contains 14 residues. The V gene's germline CDR1 is SGHTA and CDR2 FQGNSA. Trimming shortened V by 6 bases and J by 4 bases, and 15 bases separated the two germline ends. The chain combines TRBV7-2 with TRBJ1-1; perhaps TRBD1 as D (5 bases). The material sequenced was peripheral blood. The clonotype originates from a woman in her seventies with COVID-19, enrolled during active disease. CDR3 sequence reads: CASSYSGLPTEAFF. The CDR3 bases are TGTGCCAGCAGTTATTCGGGACTACCCACTGAAGCTTTCTTT.